These T cell receptor beta chains were read from a single sample in a study of T cell changes during pregnancy in multiple sclerosis. Generated by immunoSEQ multiplex PCR, the TCRdb table keeps only in-frame clones and is missing some. The sample carries 130,000 or so clones, around 93% recorded once. The specimen comprised peripheral blood, sampled before pregnancy. The receptors derive from a female donor with multiple sclerosis, enrolled in a pregnancy study. CDR3s include the opening cysteine and the closing phenylalanine or tryptophan.

16 TRBV7-9 CASSLARGLGNSPLHF
16 TRBV18 CASSPFSAGGRGEQFF
13 TRBV7-6 CASSRDSFTEQYF
14 TRBV29-1 CSVGIGDGGTEAFF
15 TRBV5-5 CASSFGGGLNTEAFF
19 TRBV7-9 CASSLLPGQGRSTNSPLHF
15 TRBV19 CASSRGQGAGQPQHF
15 TRBV2 CASSGGGTGGEKLFF
14 TRBV5-4 CASSVDRGPEKLFF
17 TRBV5-1 CASSPRLAGEDTGELFF
14 TRBV7-8 CASSLGGGWSEQYF
17 TRBV9 CASSVGTGEGAGYGYTF
14 TRBV5-1 CATRGGENDSPLHF
15 TRBV9 CASSGQGALADTQYF
13 TRBV30 CACAGTAKNTIYF
16 TRBV28 CASSYLAGEVGETQYF
14 TRBV29-1 CSVALAGASGEQFF
16 TRBV10-3 CAISGGSGRGLHEQYF
10 TRBV2 CASSAKTQYF
18 TRBV12-5 CASGLDPGGGPSPYEQYF
16 TRBV4-1 CASSPYLGQGWTEAFF
11 TRBV30 CAWSVKEEAFF
15 TRBV7-9 CASSRRGISTDTQYF
14 TRBV7-2 CASSQRGNSYEQYF
15 TRBV19 CASSSGTLGNSPLHF
13 TRBV19 CASSEQGGQPQHF
15 TRBV9 CASSVAPGGIYEQYF
15 TRBV2 CASRSLAGLGETQYF
16 TRBV9 CASSVDPRRDPREQYF
15 TRBV7-9 CASSPRDFVTDTQYF
13 TRBV29-1 CSGSGRAWDEQFF
12 TRBV30 CAWGQTNTEAFF
15 TRBV4-1 CASSQLAGSPYEQYF
14 TRBV6-5 CASSRGLAEGEQYF
13 TRBV23-1 CASTLRERPGLFF
17 TRBV11-2 CASSLVSLAGGLNTQYF
13 TRBV30 CAWSVGGNQPQHF
19 TRBV11-2 CASSHLGASGGRSTGELFF
16 TRBV5-8 CASRRETSPRNTEAFF
17 TRBV7-2 CASSLKRETLRSYGYTF
13 TRBV10-3 CAISESGGIEAFF
15 TRBV6-1 CASSEWRAPNTEAFF
20 TRBV5-5 CASSLVPALGTGNLGQPQHF
15 TRBV5-5 CASSLGQGNYQPQHF
18 TRBV13 CASSLGPGTGLRSDTQYF
16 TRBV5-1 CASSSSGGDNTDTQYF
17 TRBV5-1 CASSLAPGQGMSYGYTF
17 TRBV28 CASSPIGQGPANYGYTF
14 TRBV6-6 CASSYSPESYEQYF
15 TRBV25-1 CASSDGASSTDTQYF
14 TRBV7-9 CASSSSTSPYEQYF
15 TRBV5-1 CASSLEQGMNTEAFF
13 TRBV18 CASSLREGAEAFF
15 TRBV28 CASSFGDSLYNEQFF
14 TRBV9 CASSVGGPNTEAFF
15 TRBV28 CASSRRTGAGNTIYF